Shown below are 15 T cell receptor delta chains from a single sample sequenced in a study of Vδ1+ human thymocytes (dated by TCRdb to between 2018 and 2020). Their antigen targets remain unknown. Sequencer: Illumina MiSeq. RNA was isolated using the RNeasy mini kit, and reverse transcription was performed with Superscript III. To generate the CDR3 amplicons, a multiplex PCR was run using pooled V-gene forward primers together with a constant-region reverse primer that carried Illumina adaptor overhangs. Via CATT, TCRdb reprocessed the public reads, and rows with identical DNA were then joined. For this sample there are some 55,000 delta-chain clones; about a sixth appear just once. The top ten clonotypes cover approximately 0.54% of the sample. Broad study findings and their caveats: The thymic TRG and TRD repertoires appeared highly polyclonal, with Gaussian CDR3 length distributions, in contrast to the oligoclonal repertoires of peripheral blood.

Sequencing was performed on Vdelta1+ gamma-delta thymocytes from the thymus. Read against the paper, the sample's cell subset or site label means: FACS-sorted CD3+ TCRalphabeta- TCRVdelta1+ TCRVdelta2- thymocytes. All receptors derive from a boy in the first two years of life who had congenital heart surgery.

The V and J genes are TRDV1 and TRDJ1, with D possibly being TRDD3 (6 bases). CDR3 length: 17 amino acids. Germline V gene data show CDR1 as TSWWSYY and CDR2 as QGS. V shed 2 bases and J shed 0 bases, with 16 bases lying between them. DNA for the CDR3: TGTGCTCTTGGGGAAGGAAGGTACTGGGAGTACACCGATAAACTCATCTTT. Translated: CALGEGRYWEYTDKLIF.

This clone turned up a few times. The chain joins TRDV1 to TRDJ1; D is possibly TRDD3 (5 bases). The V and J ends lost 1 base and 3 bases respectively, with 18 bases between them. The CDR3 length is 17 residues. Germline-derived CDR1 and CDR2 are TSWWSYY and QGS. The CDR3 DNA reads TGTGCTCTTGGGGAACATACGGTGGGGCCCCGGCCCGATAAACTCATCTTT. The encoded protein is CALGEHTVGPRPDKLIF.

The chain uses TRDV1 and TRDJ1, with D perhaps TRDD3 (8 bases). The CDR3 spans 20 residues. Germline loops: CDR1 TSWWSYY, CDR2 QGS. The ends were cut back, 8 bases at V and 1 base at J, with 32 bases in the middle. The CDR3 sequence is CALYPVPTRGVLGVTDKLIF. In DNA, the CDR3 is TGTGCTCTTTACCCCGTTCCTACGAGGGGGGTACTGGGGGTCACCGATAAACTCATCTTT.

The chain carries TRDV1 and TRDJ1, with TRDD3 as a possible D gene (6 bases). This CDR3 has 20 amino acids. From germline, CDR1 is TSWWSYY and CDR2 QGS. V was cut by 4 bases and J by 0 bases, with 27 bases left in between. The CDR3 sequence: CALGVPGPTGGPVYTDKLIF. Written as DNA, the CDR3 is TGTGCTCTTGGGGTCCCAGGACCCACCGGGGGACCCGTGTACACCGATAAACTCATCTTT.

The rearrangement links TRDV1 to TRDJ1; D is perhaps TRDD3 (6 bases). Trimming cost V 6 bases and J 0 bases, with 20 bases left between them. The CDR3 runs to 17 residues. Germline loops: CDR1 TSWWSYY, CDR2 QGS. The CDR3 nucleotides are TGTGCTCTTGGAGACACCGGGGGACCCCCGTACACCGATAAACTCATCTTT. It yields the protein CALGDTGGPPYTDKLIF.

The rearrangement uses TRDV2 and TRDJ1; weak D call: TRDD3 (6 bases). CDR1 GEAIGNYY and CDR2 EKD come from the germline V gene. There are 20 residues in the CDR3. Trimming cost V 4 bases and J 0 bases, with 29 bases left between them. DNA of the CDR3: TGTGCCTGTGAACCAGGCCTTCTCATCGCTTCGGGGATGTACACCGATAAACTCATCTTT. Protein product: CACEPGLLIASGMYTDKLIF.

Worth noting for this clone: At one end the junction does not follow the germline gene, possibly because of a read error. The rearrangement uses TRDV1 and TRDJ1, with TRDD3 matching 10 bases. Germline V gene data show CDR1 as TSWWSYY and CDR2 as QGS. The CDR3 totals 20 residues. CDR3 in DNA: TGTGCTCTTGGATCCTATTCTCCCCTTGTACTGGGGGATCCACCACTTAAATTCATCTTT. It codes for CALGSYSPLVLGDPPLKFIF.

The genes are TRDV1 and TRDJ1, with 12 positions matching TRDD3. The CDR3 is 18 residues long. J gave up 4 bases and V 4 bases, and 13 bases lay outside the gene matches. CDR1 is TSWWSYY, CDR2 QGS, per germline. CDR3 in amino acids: CALGVYSSTGGYYDKLIF. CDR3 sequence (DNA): TGTGCTCTTGGGGTCTACTCCAGTACTGGGGGATACTACGATAAACTCATCTTT.

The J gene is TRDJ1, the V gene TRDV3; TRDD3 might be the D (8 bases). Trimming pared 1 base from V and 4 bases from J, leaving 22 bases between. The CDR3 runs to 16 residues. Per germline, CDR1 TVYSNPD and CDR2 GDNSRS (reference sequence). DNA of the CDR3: TGTGCCTTTACGCCGTTCCTACTGGGGGCCGACGATAAACTCATCTTT. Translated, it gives CAFTPFLLGADDKLIF.

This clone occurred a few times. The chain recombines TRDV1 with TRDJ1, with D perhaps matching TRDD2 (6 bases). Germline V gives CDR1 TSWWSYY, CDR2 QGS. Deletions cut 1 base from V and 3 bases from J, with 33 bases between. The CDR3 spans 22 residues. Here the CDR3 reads CALGEPDVSYEPTGLFADKLIF. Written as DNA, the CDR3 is TGTGCTCTTGGGGAACCGGACGTCTCCTACGAACCCACCGGGCTTTTCGCCGATAAACTCATCTTT.

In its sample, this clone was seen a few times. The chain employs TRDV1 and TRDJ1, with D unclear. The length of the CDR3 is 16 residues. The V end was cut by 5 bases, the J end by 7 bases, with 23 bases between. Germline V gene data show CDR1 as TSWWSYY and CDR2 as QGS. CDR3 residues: CALGKCPLRGPSKLIF. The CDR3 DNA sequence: TGTGCTCTTGGGAAGTGCCCCCTCCGAGGCCCCTCTAAACTCATCTTT.

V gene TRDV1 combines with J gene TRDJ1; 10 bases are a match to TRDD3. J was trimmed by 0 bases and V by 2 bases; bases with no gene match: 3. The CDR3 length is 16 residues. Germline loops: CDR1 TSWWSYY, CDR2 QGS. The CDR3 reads CALGEWGIPYTDKLIF. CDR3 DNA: TGTGCTCTTGGGGAATGGGGGATACCTTACACCGATAAACTCATCTTT.

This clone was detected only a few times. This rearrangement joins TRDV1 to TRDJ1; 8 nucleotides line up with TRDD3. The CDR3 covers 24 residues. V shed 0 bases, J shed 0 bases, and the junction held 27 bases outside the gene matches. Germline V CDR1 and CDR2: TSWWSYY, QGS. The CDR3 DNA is TGTGCTCTTGGGGAACTAGAGAACAGACCTGTGGGCGGGGATACATGTCTGTACACCGATAAACTCATCTTT. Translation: CALGELENRPVGGDTCLYTDKLIF.

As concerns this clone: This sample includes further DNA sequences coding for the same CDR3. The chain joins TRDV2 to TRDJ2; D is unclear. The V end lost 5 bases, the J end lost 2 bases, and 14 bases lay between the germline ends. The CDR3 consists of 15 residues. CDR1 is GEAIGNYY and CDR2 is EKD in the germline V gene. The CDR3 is CACGGSSRLTAQLFF. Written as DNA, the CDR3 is TGTGCCTGTGGGGGTTCAAGCCGATTGACAGCACAACTCTTCTTT.

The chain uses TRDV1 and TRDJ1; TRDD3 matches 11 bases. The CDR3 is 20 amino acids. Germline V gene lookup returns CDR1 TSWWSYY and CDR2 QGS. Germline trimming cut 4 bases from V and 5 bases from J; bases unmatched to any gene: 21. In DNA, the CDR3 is TGTGCTCTTGGGGTTCTTCTACTTACTGGGGGATATGGAGTGACAGATAAACTCATCTTT. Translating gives CALGVLLLTGGYGVTDKLIF.